Sequencing of this T cell receptor (beta chain) was carried out in a study of T cell changes during pregnancy in multiple sclerosis (dated by TCRdb to about 2019). Some background on the complete study: The study examined how the T cell repertoire changed over the course of pregnancy in women with multiple sclerosis.

The library relied on the immunoSEQ multiplex PCR assay. The immuneACCESS repertoire file appears here via TCRdb, limited to in-frame rearrangements. These files lack a portion of the clones; in checked studies, under half of the deficit traces to unresolved V genes, and the cause of the others is not known. Within this sample are around 100,000 clones, with around 93% of them counted one time only. Of the sample, around 2.1% falls within the top ten clones. In this sample, this clone turned up a few times. Its antigen is currently not known. There are no base qualities to consult, and no much larger clone falls within one base. The CDR3 sequence holds 14 residues, the cysteine and phenylalanine included. Just CDR3 DNA is preserved here, 42 bases in frame from base 1. For this chain, trimming is 5 bases at the V end and 5 bases at the J end, and the number of junction bases without a gene match is 8. CDR1 and CDR2 are drawn from the germline V gene (reference sequence): GTSNPN, SVGIG.

Recombination linked TRBV30 to TRBJ2-1; 8 bases in between match TRBD2. Sequencing used peripheral blood, obtained after pregnancy. The sequence was collected from a female donor with multiple sclerosis, enrolled in a pregnancy study. The CDR3 loop reads CAWEREGHNNEQFF. Here is the DNA: TGTGCCTGGGAACGGGAGGGACACAACAATGAGCAGTTCTTC.